Presented here are 27 T cell receptor beta chains from one specimen sequenced in a study of T-cell memory formation after mild COVID-19. TCRdb independently ran MiXCR on the 5' RACE reads; one entry per CDR3 protein. The sample has hundreds of thousands of distinct CDR3 sequences; about a sixth are singletons. The sequencing input was PBMCs or a T cell subset sorted from them (not recorded which). The receptors derive from an adult woman who had mild COVID-19 (a few samples of this study predate the infection). Cell type and time point are not known.

This clonotype was seen more than once but under ten times. V is TRBV6-5 and J is TRBJ2-5; a weak D match, TRBD2 (6 bases). The germline gives CDR1 MNHEY, CDR2 SVGAGI. This CDR3 has 15 residues. Trimming removed 2 bases at V and 5 bases at J, with 15 bases between. The CDR3 nucleotides are TGTGCCAGCAGTTACGGGGCGGGACGGGGGGAGACCCAGTACTTC. The encoded protein is CASSYGAGRGETQYF.

This clonotype was recorded at least ten times. CDR3: CSARDGSGRLVGNTQYF. DNA of the CDR3: TGCAGTGCTAGAGACGGGAGCGGGAGACTGGTGGGGAATACGCAGTATTTT. V gene TRBV20-1 combines with J gene TRBJ2-3, with TRBD2 identical over 8 bases. This CDR3 comprises 17 residues. The ends lost 0 bases at V and 7 bases at J; junction bases unmatched: 15. The germline V gene encodes CDR1 DFQATT and CDR2 SNEGSKA (reference sequence).

CDR3 sequence reads: CASSLGTSAEQYF. The CDR3 DNA is TGTGCCAGCAGCTTAGGGACTAGCGCGGAGCAGTACTTC. The V and J genes are TRBV7-3 and TRBJ2-7; 10 positions match TRBD2. From germline, CDR1 is SGHTA and CDR2 FQGTGA. The CDR3 is made up of 13 amino acids. Trimming cost V 2 bases and J 7 bases; bases outside gene matches: 2.

This chain connects TRBV9 to TRBJ2-5; 11 nucleotides line up with TRBD2. Germline V gene sequence: CDR1 SGDLS, CDR2 YYNGEE. V was clipped by 0 bases and J by 4 bases; unmatched bases: 5. This CDR3 spans 16 amino acids. The CDR3 reads CASSVASGRIGETQYF. CDR3 nucleotides: TGTGCCAGCAGCGTAGCTAGCGGGAGGATTGGAGAGACCCAGTACTTC.

The chain is built from TRBV15 and TRBJ1-5; D gene ambiguous. CDR1 and CDR2 from the germline V gene are LNHNV and YYDKDF (reference sequence). Deletions cut 0 bases from V and 7 bases from J, with 19 bases between. This CDR3 contains 17 residues. The CDR3 reads CATSRDGSGGFRQPQHF. CDR3 coding DNA: TGTGCCACCAGCAGAGATGGGTCCGGAGGGTTCAGGCAGCCCCAGCATTTT. The whole variable domain, filled in from reference TRBV15 and TRBJ1-5, reads DAMVIQNPRYQVTQFGKPVTLSCSQTLNHNVMYWYQQKSSQAPKLLFHYYDKDFNNEADTPDNFQSRRPNTSFCFLDIRSPGLGDTAMYLCATSRDGSGGFRQPQHFGDGTRLSIL.

The rearrangement joins TRBV5-1 to TRBJ1-6, with D possibly TRBD1 on 6 matching bases. Between the trimmed V and J ends, which lost 6 bases and 5 bases, there was a span of 12 bases. Germline CDR1 is SGHRS and CDR2 is YFSETQ. This CDR3 region has 14 residues. The CDR3 sequence: CASNVGQHNSPLHF. The CDR3 DNA follows: TGCGCCAGCAACGTCGGACAGCATAATTCACCCCTCCACTTT.

The chain joins TRBV7-2 to TRBJ1-5; no clear D. Germline V CDR1 and CDR2: SGHTA, FQGNSA. The CDR3 consists of 16 residues. Trimming took off 5 bases at V and 1 base at J, with 15 bases between the two ends. The CDR3 here is CASSQLGVHSNQPQHF. CDR3 bases: TGTGCCAGCAGCCAACTTGGGGTCCACAGCAATCAGCCCCAGCATTTT.

This clonotype was picked up a small number of times. The chain uses TRBV7-6 and TRBJ2-3; 12 bases agree with TRBD2. Germline V gene sequence: CDR1 SGHVS, CDR2 FNYEAQ. The CDR3 totals 15 residues. Germline trimming cut 7 bases from V and 6 bases from J; bases unmatched to any gene: 8. The CDR3, as DNA: TGTGCCAGCACCCAACTAGCGGGGGGAACGGATACGCAGTATTTT. Translated, it gives CASTQLAGGTDTQYF.

The chain combines TRBV20-1 with TRBJ1-2, with a possible D match to TRBD1 (5 bases). The CDR3 has 16 residues. CDR1 is DFQATT and CDR2 is SNEGSKA in the germline V gene (reference sequence). Between the trimmed V and J ends, which lost 1 base and 0 bases, there was a span of 15 bases. CDR3 in amino acids: CSARVQGSTTNYGYTF. The DNA of the CDR3 is TGCAGTGCTAGAGTCCAGGGTTCGACGACTAACTATGGCTACACCTTC.

This clonotype was seen a single time. The chain carries TRBV4-1 and TRBJ2-1; weak D call: TRBD2 (6 bases). Trimming cost V 5 bases and J 10 bases, with 15 bases left between them. The CDR3 loop spans 13 amino acids. From germline, CDR1 is MGHRA and CDR2 YSYEKL. CDR3 nucleotides: TGCGCCAGCAGCTTACGGCGGGGAGAGGAGCAGTTCTTC. It encodes CASSLRRGEEQFF.

This clonotype was observed many times. In DNA form, the CDR3 reads TGTGCCAGCAGAGATAGCGTTCTAGGGTCCCAGTACTTC. Translated: CASRDSVLGSQYF. This chain connects TRBV12-3 or TRBV12-4 to TRBJ2-5, with D possibly TRBD2 on 5 matching bases. V was pared by 6 bases and J by 9 bases, with 17 bases between. This CDR3 region has 13 residues.

This rearrangement joins TRBV5-1 to TRBJ2-5, with 9 bases matching TRBD2. The germline gives CDR1 SGHRS, CDR2 YFSETQ. This CDR3 contains 17 residues. V lost 0 bases, J lost 1 base, and 7 bases stayed unmatched. The CDR3 loop reads CASSLDLTSGRQETQYF. CDR3 DNA: TGCGCCAGCAGCTTGGATTTAACTAGCGGGCGCCAAGAGACCCAGTACTTC.

This chain links TRBV13 with TRBJ1-2, with D possibly matching TRBD1 (5 bases). The CDR3 sequence is 14 residues long. The V gene lost 5 bases and the J gene lost 9 bases, with 19 bases spanning the gap. CDR1 is PRHDT, CDR2 FYEKMQ, per germline (reference sequence). Written as DNA, the CDR3 is TGTGCCAGCAGCCCCAGGCGGGGCCCCCTGAGCTACACCTTC. This gives the protein CASSPRRGPLSYTF.

This clonotype turned up a few times. The gene calls are TRBV5-6 and TRBJ2-1, with TRBD1 as a possible D gene (7 bases). The germline V gene has CDR1 SGHDT and CDR2 YYEEEE. This CDR3 is built from 19 residues. Trimming took off 1 base at V and 6 bases at J, with 26 bases between the two ends. The CDR3 region is CASSLWGLGSGGTGNEQFF. In DNA form, the CDR3 reads TGTGCCAGCAGCTTGTGGGGACTGGGGTCAGGGGGGACGGGCAATGAGCAGTTCTTC. Variable domain in full (rest from reference TRBV5-6 and TRBJ2-1): DAGVTQSPTHLIKTRGQQVTLRCSPKSGHDTVSWYQQALGQGPQFIFQYYEEEERQRGNFPDRFSGHQFPNYSSELNVNALLLGDSALYLCASSLWGLGSGGTGNEQFFGPGTRLTVL.

This chain connects TRBV25-1 to TRBJ1-5; D remains unclear. This CDR3 spans 14 amino acids. Germline assignment: CDR1 MGHDK and CDR2 SYGVNS. Trimming took 2 bases from V and 7 from J, leaving 12 bases between them. The CDR3 bases are TGTGCCAGCAGTGAAGGACCTAGCGGGCAGCCCCAGCATTTT. Protein sequence: CASSEGPSGQPQHF.

The CDR3 DNA reads as TGTGCCAGCAGTCCTCTGGCAGTTGAAGAGACCCAGTACTTC. Residues: CASSPLAVEETQYF. The chain carries TRBV12-3 or TRBV12-4 and TRBJ2-5; D remains unclear. CDR3 length: 14 amino acids. V dropped 5 bases and J dropped 3 bases, with 13 bases sitting between them.

This chain connects TRBV12-3 or TRBV12-4 to TRBJ1-4; TRBD1 matches at 8 bases. J was trimmed by 7 bases and V by 5 bases; bases with no gene match: 9. This CDR3 is built from 15 residues. DNA of the CDR3: TGTGCCAGCAGTCGCACAGGGGGATTGAGTGAAAAACTGTTTTTT. This codes for CASSRTGGLSEKLFF.

V gene TRBV6-2 or TRBV6-3 combines with J gene TRBJ2-6; 11 nucleotides align to TRBD2. The V and J ends lost 5 bases and 0 bases, in that order; junction bases with no gene match: 3. CDR1 and CDR2 from the germline V gene are MNHEY and SVGEGT. The CDR3 extends over 17 amino acids. CDR3 amino acids: CASSRGTSGSGANVLTF. The DNA for the CDR3 is TGTGCCAGCAGTCGCGGGACTAGCGGCTCTGGGGCCAACGTCCTGACTTTC.

This clonotype was detected only a few times. The rearrangement joins TRBV25-1 to TRBJ2-1, with 9 bases identical to TRBD2. V shed 7 bases, J shed 4 bases, and the junction held 8 bases outside the gene matches. Germline assignment: CDR1 MGHDK and CDR2 SYGVNS. The CDR3 loop spans 15 amino acids. The CDR3 region has the DNA TGTGCCAGCAAGCCGAGCGGGAGGACTTACAATGAGCAGTTCTTC. Translated, it gives CASKPSGRTYNEQFF.

This clonotype has a handful of counts. The chain joins TRBV12-3 or TRBV12-4 to TRBJ2-1; D is unclear. The CDR3 has 12 amino acids. Trimming pared 2 bases from V and 8 bases from J, leaving 7 bases between. CDR3 region: CASSLREYEQFF. CDR3 nucleotides: TGTGCCAGCAGTTTAAGGGAATATGAGCAGTTCTTC.

Only a few counts were recorded for this clonotype. The chain's CDR3 is CSASQGTSGNTIYF. The CDR3 DNA reads as TGCAGTGCTAGCCAGGGAACCTCTGGAAACACCATATATTTT. The chain links TRBV20-1 to TRBJ1-3; possible D gene TRBD1, 5 bases. There are 14 residues in the CDR3. CDR1 is DFQATT, CDR2 SNEGSKA, per germline (reference sequence). Trimming left V 3 bases short and J 0 bases short, with 9 bases between.

The chain is built from TRBV15 and TRBJ2-7; a possible D gene is TRBD2 (6 bases). Germline V gene lookup returns CDR1 LNHNV and CDR2 YYDKDF (reference sequence). With 0 bases removed from V and 9 bases from J, the gap between germline ends came to 15 bases. The CDR3 contains 14 residues. The CDR3 DNA sequence: TGTGCCACCAGCAGAGACGGAGGGAGAGCCGCGCAGTACTTC. Residues: CATSRDGGRAAQYF.

This clonotype was counted at least ten times. V gene TRBV18 combines with J gene TRBJ2-5; no firm D call. Trimming took 3 bases from V and 5 from J, leaving 13 bases between them. From germline, CDR1 is KGHSH and CDR2 LQKENI. This CDR3 contains 14 residues. CDR3 amino acids: CASSPEKGLETQYF. The DNA for the CDR3 is TGTGCCAGCTCACCGGAAAAGGGATTGGAGACCCAGTACTTC.

This clonotype showed up just a few times. V is TRBV2 and J is TRBJ2-1; D remains ambiguous. Germline CDR1 and CDR2: SNHLY and FYNNEI. Trimming shortened V by 6 bases and J by 0 bases, and 6 bases separated the two germline ends. The CDR3 sequence is 13 residues long. As DNA, the CDR3 is TGTGCCAGCAGGAAGAGCTCCTACAATGAGCAGTTCTTC. Amino acids: CASRKSSYNEQFF.

The V call is TRBV3-1, the J call TRBJ2-5; D not resolved. Between the trimmed V and J ends, which lost 0 bases and 8 bases, there was a span of 7 bases. This CDR3 is 12 amino acids long. CDR1 and CDR2 from the germline V gene are LGHDT and YNNKEL (reference sequence). Written as DNA, the CDR3 is TGTGCCAGCAGCCAAGAGACCAGAACCCAGTACTTC. Amino acids: CASSQETRTQYF.

The V and J genes are TRBV20-1 and TRBJ2-7; D unclear. The CDR3 contains 12 residues. Trimming stripped 4 bases from V and 2 bases from J, with 9 bases between. CDR1 is DFQATT, CDR2 SNEGSKA, per germline (reference sequence). CDR3 in DNA: TGCAGTGCTAACCCAGACCCCTACGAGCAGTACTTC. Amino acids: CSANPDPYEQYF.

V is TRBV7-2 and J is TRBJ2-3; possibly TRBD1 for D (5 bases). The CDR3 totals 13 residues. CDR1 and CDR2 from the germline V gene are SGHTA and FQGNSA. V was shortened by 6 bases and J by 4 bases, with 11 bases between the two germline ends. CDR3 nucleotide sequence: TGTGCCAGCAGGGGCCAGGGTTCAGATACGCAGTATTTT. This gives the protein CASRGQGSDTQYF.